Sequencing of this T cell receptor (beta chain) was carried out in a study of T cell responses to AZD1222 COVID-19 vaccine. For the study at large: Combined were second doses at about 4 or about 12 weeks. Study-wide results and limits: Unmutated variant regions reportedly attract nearly half of all spike-specific TCRs. At 160-218 and 743-854, vaccine-associated CD4 TCRs were dominant, and they spanned spike.

Generated by immunoSEQ multiplex PCR, the TCRdb table keeps only in-frame clones and is missing some. The sample holds tens of thousands of clones; about 88% are singletons and the top ten take 15% to 20%. Notes on this clone: Its target is unknown.

The junction had 11 bases not matched to a gene; V was cut back by 8 bases and J by 2 bases. This CDR3 has 16 residues. Germline loops: CDR1 LNHDA, CDR2 SQIVND (reference sequence). The clonotype comes from an adult in good health. The sequences come from peripheral blood, collected on day 0 of AZD1222 vaccination. The chain recombines TRBV19 with TRBJ2-3; 9 nucleotides match TRBD2. The CDR3 nucleotides read TGTGCCAGTGCCCCCCTAGCGGGACGCCTCACAGATACGCAGTATTTT. This codes for CASAPLAGRLTDTQYF.